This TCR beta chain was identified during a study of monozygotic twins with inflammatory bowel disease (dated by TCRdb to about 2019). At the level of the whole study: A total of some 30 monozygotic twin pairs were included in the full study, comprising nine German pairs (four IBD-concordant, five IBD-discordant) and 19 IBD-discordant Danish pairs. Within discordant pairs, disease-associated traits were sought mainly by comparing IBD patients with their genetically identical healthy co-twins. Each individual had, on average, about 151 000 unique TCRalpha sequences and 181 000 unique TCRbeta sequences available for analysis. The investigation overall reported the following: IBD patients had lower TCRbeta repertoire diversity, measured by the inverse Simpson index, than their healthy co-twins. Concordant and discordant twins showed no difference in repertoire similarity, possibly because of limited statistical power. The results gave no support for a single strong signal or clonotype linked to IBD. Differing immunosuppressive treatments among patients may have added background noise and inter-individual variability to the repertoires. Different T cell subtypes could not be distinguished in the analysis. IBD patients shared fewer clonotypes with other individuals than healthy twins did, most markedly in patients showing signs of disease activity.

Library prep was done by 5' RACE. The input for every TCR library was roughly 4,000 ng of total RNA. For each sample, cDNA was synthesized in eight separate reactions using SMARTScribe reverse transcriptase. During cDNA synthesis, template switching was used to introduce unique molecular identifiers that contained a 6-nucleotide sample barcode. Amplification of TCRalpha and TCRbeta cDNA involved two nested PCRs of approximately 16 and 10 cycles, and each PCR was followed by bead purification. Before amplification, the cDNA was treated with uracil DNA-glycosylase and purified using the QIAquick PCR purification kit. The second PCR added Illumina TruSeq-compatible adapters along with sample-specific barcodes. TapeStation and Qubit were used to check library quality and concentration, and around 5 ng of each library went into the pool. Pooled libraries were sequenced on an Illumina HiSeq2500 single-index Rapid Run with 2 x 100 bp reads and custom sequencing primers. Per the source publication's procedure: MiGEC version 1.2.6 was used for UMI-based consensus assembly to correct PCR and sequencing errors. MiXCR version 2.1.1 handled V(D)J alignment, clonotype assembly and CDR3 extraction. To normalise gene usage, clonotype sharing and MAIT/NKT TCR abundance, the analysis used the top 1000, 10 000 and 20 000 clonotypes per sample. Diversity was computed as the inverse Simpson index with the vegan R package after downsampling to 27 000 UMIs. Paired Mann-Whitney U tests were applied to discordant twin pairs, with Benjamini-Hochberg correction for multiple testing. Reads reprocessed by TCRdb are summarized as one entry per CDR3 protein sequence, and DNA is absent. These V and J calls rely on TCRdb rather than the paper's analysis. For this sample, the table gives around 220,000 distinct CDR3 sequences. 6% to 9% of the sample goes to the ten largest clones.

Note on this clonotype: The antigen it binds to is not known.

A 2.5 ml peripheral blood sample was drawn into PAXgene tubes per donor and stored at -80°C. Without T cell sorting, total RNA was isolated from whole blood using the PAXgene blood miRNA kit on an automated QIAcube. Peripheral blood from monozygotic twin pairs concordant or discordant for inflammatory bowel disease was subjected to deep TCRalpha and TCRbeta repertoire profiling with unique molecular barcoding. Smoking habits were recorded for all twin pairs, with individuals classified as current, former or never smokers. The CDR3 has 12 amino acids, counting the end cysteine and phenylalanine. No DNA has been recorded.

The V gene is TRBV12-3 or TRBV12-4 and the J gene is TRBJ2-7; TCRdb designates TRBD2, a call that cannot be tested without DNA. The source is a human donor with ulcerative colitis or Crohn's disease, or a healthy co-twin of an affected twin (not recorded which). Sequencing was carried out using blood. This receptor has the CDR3 CASSFGGYEQYF.